These T cell receptor beta chains were read from a single sample in a study of blood T cell repertoires in COVID-19. TCRdb's copy holds only in-frame clones and misses some; the assay was immunoSEQ multiplex PCR. The data hold 100,000 or so clones, with about nine tenths observed a single time. Material for sequencing was peripheral blood. These receptors came from a man younger than 35 with acute or convalescent COVID-19. The CDR3 runs from the conserved cysteine through the conserved F or W. The D gene is left open where the match is weak. Clone size appears in some rows only: once, few, many, or a class for an expanded clone.

J gene: TRBJ1-1
V gene: TRBV29-1
D gene: -
clone size: -
CDR3 DNA: TGCAGCTTAGCCAGATCCGGGCCCGGGGCTGAAGCTTTCTTT
CDR3 protein: CSLARSGPGAEAFF

J gene: TRBJ2-3
V gene: TRBV6-1
D gene: -
clone size: -
CDR3 DNA: TGTGCCAGCAGTGATAAGGGGGATACGCAGTATTTT
CDR3 protein: CASSDKGDTQYF

J gene: TRBJ2-1
V gene: TRBV27
D gene: TRBD2
clone size: -
CDR3 DNA: TGTGCCAGCAGTATACGGACTAGCGGGGCCGAGCAGTTCTTC
CDR3 protein: CASSIRTSGAEQFF

J gene: TRBJ2-3
V gene: TRBV10-3
D gene: TRBD2
clone size: -
CDR3 DNA: TGTGCCATCCGGGAAGCGGGGGGGCGAGATACGCAGTATTTT
CDR3 protein: CAIREAGGRDTQYF

J gene: TRBJ2-1
V gene: TRBV11-2
D gene: TRBD2
clone size: -
CDR3 DNA: TGTGCCAGCAGCTTAGATAGTATAGCGGGGTATAGAAGAAATGAGCAGTTCTTC
CDR3 protein: CASSLDSIAGYRRNEQFF

J gene: TRBJ1-5
V gene: TRBV7-9
D gene: TRBD1
clone size: -
CDR3 DNA: TGTGCCAGCAGCCCCCTCGGGGGACAGGGCAATCAGCCCCAGCATTTT
CDR3 protein: CASSPLGGQGNQPQHF

J gene: TRBJ2-1
V gene: TRBV7-9
D gene: TRBD2
clone size: -
CDR3 DNA: TGTGCCAGCAGCTCCTTGGCGGGAGACTACAATGAGCAGTTCTTC
CDR3 protein: CASSSLAGDYNEQFF

J gene: TRBJ2-2
V gene: TRBV2
D gene: -
clone size: -
CDR3 DNA: TGTGCCAGCTATAGGGGGACGGAGGTCGCCGGGGAGCTGTTTTTT
CDR3 protein: CASYRGTEVAGELFF

J gene: TRBJ1-2
V gene: TRBV24-1
D gene: -
clone size: -
CDR3 DNA: TGTGCCACCAGTGATACCTGGCGGGGTGGCTACACCTTC
CDR3 protein: CATSDTWRGGYTF

J gene: TRBJ2-2
V gene: TRBV11-2
D gene: TRBD2
clone size: once
CDR3 DNA: TGTGCCAGCAGCTTAGCCTGGGGAGGGACGAACACCGGGGAGCTGTTTTTT
CDR3 protein: CASSLAWGGTNTGELFF

J gene: TRBJ1-1
V gene: TRBV29-1
D gene: -
clone size: -
CDR3 DNA: TGCAGCACAACCGGAGGGGACTGGGTTACTGAAGCTTTCTTT
CDR3 protein: CSTTGGDWVTEAFF

J gene: TRBJ2-7
V gene: TRBV7-8
D gene: -
clone size: -
CDR3 DNA: TGTGCCTCGGGGGACAGCCTTTTATACGAGCAGTACTTC
CDR3 protein: CASGDSLLYEQYF

J gene: TRBJ2-3
V gene: TRBV27
D gene: -
clone size: -
CDR3 DNA: TGTGCCAGCAGTGGGGGGTGGGCATCCAGGGATGATACGCAGTATTTT
CDR3 protein: CASSGGWASRDDTQYF

J gene: TRBJ1-1
V gene: TRBV5-1
D gene: -
clone size: -
CDR3 DNA: TGCGCCAGCAGCTCTACAGGGAAGGTTGAAGCTTTCTTT
CDR3 protein: CASSSTGKVEAFF

J gene: TRBJ2-5
V gene: TRBV5-4
D gene: -
clone size: -
CDR3 DNA: TGTGCCAGCACCAGACCGGACTTAGAGACCCAGTACTTC
CDR3 protein: CASTRPDLETQYF

J gene: TRBJ1-5
V gene: TRBV6-5
D gene: TRBD1
clone size: -
CDR3 DNA: TGTGCCAGCAGACAGGGACAGCTTGAGCCCCAGCATTTT
CDR3 protein: CASRQGQLEPQHF

J gene: TRBJ2-1
V gene: TRBV24-1
D gene: -
clone size: -
CDR3 DNA: TGTGCCACCAGTGATTTTCCTAGCGAGGGACACAATGAGCAGTTCTTC
CDR3 protein: CATSDFPSEGHNEQFF

J gene: TRBJ2-7
V gene: TRBV27
D gene: TRBD1
clone size: once
CDR3 DNA: TGTGCCAGCACCGGGACAGGGTCCTACGAGCAGTACTTC
CDR3 protein: CASTGTGSYEQYF

J gene: TRBJ1-4
V gene: TRBV6-5
D gene: TRBD1
clone size: -
CDR3 DNA: TGTGCCAGCAGTTACGACAGGGATGAAAAACTGTTTTTT
CDR3 protein: CASSYDRDEKLFF

J gene: TRBJ2-7
V gene: TRBV5-1
D gene: TRBD1
clone size: -
CDR3 DNA: TGCGCCAGCAGCTTTTTGGACAGGGTCGGCGAGCAGTACTTC
CDR3 protein: CASSFLDRVGEQYF

J gene: TRBJ1-4
V gene: TRBV5-1
D gene: TRBD1
clone size: -
CDR3 DNA: TGCGCCAGCAGCTCGGGACAGGGAGATGAAAAACTGTTTTTT
CDR3 protein: CASSSGQGDEKLFF

J gene: TRBJ1-4
V gene: TRBV19
D gene: -
clone size: -
CDR3 DNA: TGTGCCAGTAGTATAGATCGGGGTGAAAAACTGTTTTTT
CDR3 protein: CASSIDRGEKLFF